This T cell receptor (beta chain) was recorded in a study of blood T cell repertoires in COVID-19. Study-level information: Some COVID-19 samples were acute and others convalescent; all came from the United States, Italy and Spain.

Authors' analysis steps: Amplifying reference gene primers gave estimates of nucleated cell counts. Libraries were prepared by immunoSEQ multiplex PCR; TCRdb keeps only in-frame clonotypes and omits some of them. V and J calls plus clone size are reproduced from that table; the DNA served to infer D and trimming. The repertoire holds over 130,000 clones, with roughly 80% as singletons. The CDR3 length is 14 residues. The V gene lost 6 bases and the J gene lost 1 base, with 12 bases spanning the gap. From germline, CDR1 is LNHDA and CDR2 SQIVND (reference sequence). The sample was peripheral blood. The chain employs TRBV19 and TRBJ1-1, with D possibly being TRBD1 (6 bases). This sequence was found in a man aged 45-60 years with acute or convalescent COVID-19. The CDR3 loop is CASSGGLGNTEAFF. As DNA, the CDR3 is TGTGCCAGTAGCGGGGGGCTGGGGAACACTGAAGCTTTCTTT.